This T cell receptor beta chain derives from a study of blood T cell repertoires in COVID-19. Per the authors' pipeline: Quantification of nucleated cells was approximated via reference gene primer amplification. Generated by immunoSEQ multiplex PCR, the TCRdb table keeps only in-frame clones and is missing some. For V, J and clone size, that table is used; D and trimming come from the DNA. The sample consists of some 180,000 clones, approximately 85% of them appearing once. The junction had 13 bases not matched to a gene; V was cut back by 4 bases and J by 6 bases. Germline V gives CDR1 SGHDN, CDR2 FVKESK. The CDR3 is made up of 16 amino acids.

The sample comprised peripheral blood. The chain links TRBV14 to TRBJ2-7, with TRBD1 matching 9 bases. This receptor was identified in a woman aged 55-70 years with acute or convalescent COVID-19. The CDR3 DNA reads TGTGCCAGCAGCCCCTTAGATACAGGGGGCTCGGGCGAGCAGTACTTC. Translation gives CASSPLDTGGSGEQYF.